This is a list of T cell receptor beta chains from one sample in a study of regulatory T cells in long-lasting Graves disease. TCRdb used MiXCR to reprocess the multiplex PCR reads, holding one entry per CDR3 protein. The sample consists of roughly 400,000 distinct CDR3 sequences, around 20% of them appearing once. The source material was peripheral blood mononuclear cells (PBMCs), sampled when the disease was refractory, from a patient treated with antithyroid drugs. Receptor source: a female donor with Graves disease. The CDR3 runs from the conserved cysteine through the conserved F or W. Each record gives: V gene, D gene, clone size, J gene, CDR3 protein, CDR3 DNA. The D gene is left open where the match is weak. Expanded clones get a size class; other rows say once, few or many, or leave the size out.

TRBV27,TRBD2,.,TRBJ2-3,CAIGRAHQYF,TGTGCCATCGGGAGGGCCCATCAGTATTTT
TRBV5-1,.,few,TRBJ2-7,CASSVPGLGVYEQYF,TGCGCCAGCAGCGTACCGGGACTTGGGGTCTACGAGCAGTACTTC
TRBV29-1,TRBD1,.,TRBJ1-4,CSVETGDMKKLFF,TGCAGCGTGGAAACAGGGGATATGAAAAAACTGTTTTTT
TRBV7-2,TRBD2,.,TRBJ2-7,CASSVHLAVPTYEQYF,TGTGCCAGCAGCGTCCATCTAGCGGTTCCTACCTACGAGCAGTACTTC
TRBV5-5,TRBD1,.,TRBJ1-2,CASSPNPTGENYGYTF,TGTGCCAGCAGCCCTAACCCGACAGGGGAAAACTATGGCTACACCTTC
TRBV29-1,TRBD2,.,TRBJ2-7,CSVEDWIAGENYEQYF,TGCAGCGTTGAAGATTGGATAGCGGGAGAGAACTACGAGCAGTACTTC
TRBV6-1,TRBD2,.,TRBJ2-7,CASSSLKLLAGGSEQYF,TGTGCCAGCAGTTCCCTAAAATTACTAGCGGGAGGGAGTGAGCAGTACTTC
TRBV2,TRBD1,many,TRBJ2-7,CASRQTGVKPYEQYF,TGTGCCAGCAGGCAGACAGGGGTTAAACCCTACGAGCAGTACTTC
TRBV20-1,.,many,TRBJ1-6,CSATGVGSPLHF,TGCAGTGCTACAGGGGTGGGATCACCCCTCCACTTT
TRBV19,.,few,TRBJ1-1,CASRRTVNTEAFF,TGTGCCAGTCGTCGGACCGTGAACACTGAAGCTTTCTTT
TRBV11-3,.,.,TRBJ1-1,CASSPSPDVAEAFF,TGTGCCAGCAGCCCCTCACCGGACGTGGCTGAAGCTTTCTTT
TRBV20-1,.,.,TRBJ1-2,CSARDPAATTVNYGYTF,TGCAGTGCTAGAGACCCCGCTGCGACGACAGTCAACTATGGCTACACCTTC
TRBV2,TRBD1,many,TRBJ1-4,CASRGQATNEKLFF,TGTGCCAGCAGGGGACAGGCAACTAATGAAAAACTGTTTTTT
TRBV20-1,.,.,TRBJ1-1,CSALSGLGGTEAFF,TGCAGTGCCCTCTCGGGTTTGGGGGGCACTGAAGCTTTCTTT
TRBV27,TRBD1,.,TRBJ2-2,CASSFGTGRTGELFF,TGTGCCAGCAGTTTTGGGACAGGGAGGACCGGGGAGCTGTTTTTT